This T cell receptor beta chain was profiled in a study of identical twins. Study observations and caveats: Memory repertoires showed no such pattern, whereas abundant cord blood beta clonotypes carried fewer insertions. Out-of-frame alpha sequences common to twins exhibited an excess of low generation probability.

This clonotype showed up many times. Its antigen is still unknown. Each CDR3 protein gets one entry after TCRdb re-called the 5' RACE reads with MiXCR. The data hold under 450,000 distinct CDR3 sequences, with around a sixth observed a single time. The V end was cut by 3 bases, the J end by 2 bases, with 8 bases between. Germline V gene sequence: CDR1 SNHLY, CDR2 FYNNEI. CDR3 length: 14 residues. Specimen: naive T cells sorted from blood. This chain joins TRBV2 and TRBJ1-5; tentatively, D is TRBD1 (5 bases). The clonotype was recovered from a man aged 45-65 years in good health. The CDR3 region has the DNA TGTGCCAGCAGTGAGATACAGGGCAATCAGCCCCAGCATTTT. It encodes CASSEIQGNQPQHF.